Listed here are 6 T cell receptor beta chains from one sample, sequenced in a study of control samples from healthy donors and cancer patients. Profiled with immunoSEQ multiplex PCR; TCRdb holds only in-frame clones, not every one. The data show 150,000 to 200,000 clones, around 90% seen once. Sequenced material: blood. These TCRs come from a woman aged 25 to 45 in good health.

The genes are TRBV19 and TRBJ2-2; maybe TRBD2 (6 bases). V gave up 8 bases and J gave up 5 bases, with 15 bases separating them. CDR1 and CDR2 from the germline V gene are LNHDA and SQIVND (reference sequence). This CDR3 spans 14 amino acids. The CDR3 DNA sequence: TGTGCCAGTCGATGGAGGGGTGATACCGGGGAGCTGTTTTTT. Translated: CASRWRGDTGELFF.

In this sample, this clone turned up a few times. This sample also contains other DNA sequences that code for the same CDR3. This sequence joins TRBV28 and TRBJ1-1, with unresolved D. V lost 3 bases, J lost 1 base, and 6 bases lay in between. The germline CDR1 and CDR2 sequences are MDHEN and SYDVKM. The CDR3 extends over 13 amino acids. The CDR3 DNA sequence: TGTGCCAGCAGTTTGGAAGGGAACACTGAAGCTTTCTTT. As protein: CASSLEGNTEAFF.

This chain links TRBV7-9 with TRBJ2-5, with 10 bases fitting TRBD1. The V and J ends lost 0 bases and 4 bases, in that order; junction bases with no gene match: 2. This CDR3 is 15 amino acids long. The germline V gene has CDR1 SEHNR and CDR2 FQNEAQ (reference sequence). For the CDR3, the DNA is TGTGCCAGCAGCTTAGCGGGACAGGGGATAGAGACCCAGTACTTC. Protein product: CASSLAGQGIETQYF.

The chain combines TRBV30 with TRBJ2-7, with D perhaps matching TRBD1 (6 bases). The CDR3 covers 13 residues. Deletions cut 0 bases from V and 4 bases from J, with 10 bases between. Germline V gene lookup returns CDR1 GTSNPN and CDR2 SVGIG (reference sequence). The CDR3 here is CAWSVGGSYEQYV. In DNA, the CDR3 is TGTGCCTGGAGTGTAGGGGGTTCTTACGAGCAGTACGTC.

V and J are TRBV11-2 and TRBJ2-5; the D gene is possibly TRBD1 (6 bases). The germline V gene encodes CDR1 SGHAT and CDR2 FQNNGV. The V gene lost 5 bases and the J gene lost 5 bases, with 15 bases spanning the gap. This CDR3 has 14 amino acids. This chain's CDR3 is CASSGIQGYETQYF. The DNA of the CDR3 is TGTGCCAGCAGCGGGATTCAGGGGTACGAGACCCAGTACTTC.

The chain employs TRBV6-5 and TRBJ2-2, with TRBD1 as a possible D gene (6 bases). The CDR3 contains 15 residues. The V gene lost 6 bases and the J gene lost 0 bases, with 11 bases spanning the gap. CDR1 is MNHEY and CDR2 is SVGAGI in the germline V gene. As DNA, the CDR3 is TGTGCCAGCAGGCCCGGGACATCGAACACCGGGGAGCTGTTTTTT. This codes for CASRPGTSNTGELFF.